These 7 T cell receptor beta chains were sequenced from one sample in a study of blood T cell repertoires in COVID-19. Sequencing was performed with immunoSEQ multiplex PCR; in TCRdb, only in-frame clones are kept and a portion is missing. The sample records around 250,000 clones, about 90% being singletons. The sequenced sample consisted of PBMCs or T cells enriched from blood (not recorded which). The receptors here all came from a woman between 35 and 50 years old who had been exposed to COVID-19.

The chain has TRBV11-3 and TRBJ2-1, with no clear D. This CDR3 spans 12 amino acids. The V gene lost 7 bases and the J gene lost 10 bases, with 14 bases spanning the gap. Germline V gene sequence: CDR1 SGHNT, CDR2 YENEEA. Written as DNA, the CDR3 is TGTGCCAGCACGAGCTTAGCAGAGGAGCAGTTCTTC. It is translated as CASTSLAEEQFF.

This chain uses TRBV11-3 with TRBJ2-6; 8 bases fit TRBD1. The CDR3 length is 20 residues. Looked up from germline, CDR1 is SGHNT and CDR2 is YENEEA. Trimming took 0 bases from V and 1 from J; bases not matched to a gene: 11. Written as DNA, the CDR3 is TGTGCCAGCAGCTTAGAGCCCCGGGCAGGGGGCTTATCTGGGGCCAACGTCCTGACTTTC. It yields the protein CASSLEPRAGGLSGANVLTF.

The rearrangement uses TRBV11-1 and TRBJ2-3; D is unresolved. The CDR3 is 15 amino acids. CDR1 and CDR2 (germline): SGHAT, FQDESV (reference sequence). The V and J ends lost 1 base and 1 base respectively, with 9 bases between them. CDR3 DNA sequence: TGTGCCAGCAGCTTAGGGCCAGGCCGCACAGATACGCAGTATTTT. This codes for CASSLGPGRTDTQYF.

With respect to this clone: At one boundary the junction diverges from the germline segment, which might be a read error. V is TRBV7-3 and J is TRBJ1-2, with TRBD1 identical over 9 bases. CDR1 SGHTA and CDR2 FQGTGA come from the germline V gene. CDR3 length: 14 residues. DNA for the CDR3: TGTGCCAGCAGCCCTTCCGGGGACAGGGCGTTTTGGGCCTTC. Its translation: CASSPSGDRAFWAF.

The V and J genes are TRBV5-6 and TRBJ1-5; D remains unclear. There are 15 residues in the CDR3. Germline values: CDR1 SGHDT, CDR2 YYEEEE. Between the trimmed V and J ends, which lost 3 bases and 5 bases, there was a span of 15 bases. CDR3 DNA sequence: TGTGCCAGCAGCTCGACTACGAACTGGGATCAGCCCCAGCATTTT. Amino acid sequence: CASSSTTNWDQPQHF.

The chain is built from TRBV4-3 and TRBJ1-4; 7 nucleotides align to TRBD1. V dropped 0 bases and J dropped 5; count of bases not matched to a gene: 0. CDR1 and CDR2 (germline): LGHNA, YSLEER. The CDR3 has 14 residues. This CDR3 is CASSQDRGNEKLFF. CDR3 nucleotide sequence: TGCGCCAGCAGCCAAGACAGGGGGAATGAAAAACTGTTTTTT.

The rearrangement uses TRBV23-1 and TRBJ2-4; D is unclear. TRBV23-1 is flagged as an ORF with uncertain function. Deletions cut 4 bases from V and 0 bases from J, with 10 bases between. The CDR3 is 15 amino acids. The CDR3 here is CASSLETLAKNIQYF. The CDR3 coding sequence is TGCGCCAGCAGTCTTGAGACATTAGCCAAAAACATTCAGTACTTC.